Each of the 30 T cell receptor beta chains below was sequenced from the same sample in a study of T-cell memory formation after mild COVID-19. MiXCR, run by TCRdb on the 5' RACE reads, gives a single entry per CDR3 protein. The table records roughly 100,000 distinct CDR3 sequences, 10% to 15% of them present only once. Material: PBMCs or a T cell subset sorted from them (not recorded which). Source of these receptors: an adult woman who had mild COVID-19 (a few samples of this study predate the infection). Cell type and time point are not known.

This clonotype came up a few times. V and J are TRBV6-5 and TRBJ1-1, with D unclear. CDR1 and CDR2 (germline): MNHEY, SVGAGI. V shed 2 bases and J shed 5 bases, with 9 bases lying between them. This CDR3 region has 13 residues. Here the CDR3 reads CASSYRQRTEAFF. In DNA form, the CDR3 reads TGTGCCAGCAGTTACCGGCAACGGACTGAAGCTTTCTTT.

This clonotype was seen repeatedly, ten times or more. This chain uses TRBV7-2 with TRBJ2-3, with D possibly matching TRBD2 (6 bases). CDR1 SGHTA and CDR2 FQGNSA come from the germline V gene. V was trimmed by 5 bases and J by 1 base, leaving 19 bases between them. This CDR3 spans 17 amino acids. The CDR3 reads CASSPSIPGGGTDTQYF. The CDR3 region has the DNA TGTGCCAGCAGCCCCTCCATTCCCGGGGGTGGCACAGATACGCAGTATTTT.

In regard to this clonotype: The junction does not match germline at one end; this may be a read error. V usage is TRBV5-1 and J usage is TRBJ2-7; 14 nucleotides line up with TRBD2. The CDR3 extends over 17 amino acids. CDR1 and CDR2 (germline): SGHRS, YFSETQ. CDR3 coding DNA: TGCGCCAGCAGCCAAGGACTAGCGGGAGGCTGGGCCTACGAGCAGTGCTTC. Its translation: CASSQGLAGGWAYEQCF.

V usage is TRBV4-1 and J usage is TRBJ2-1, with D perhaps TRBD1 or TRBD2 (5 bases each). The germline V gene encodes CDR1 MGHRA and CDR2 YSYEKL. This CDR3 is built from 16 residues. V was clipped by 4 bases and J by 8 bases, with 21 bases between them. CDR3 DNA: TGCGCCAGCAGCCTCACCGTGGTGGGGGAGTTCTATGAGCAGTTCTTC. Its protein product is CASSLTVVGEFYEQFF.

The CDR3, as DNA: TGTGCCAGCAGCTTTGGTACCTACGGGGTGCCCTACGAGCAGTACTTC. It is translated as CASSFGTYGVPYEQYF. The V gene is TRBV5-5, the J gene TRBJ2-7, with D possibly being TRBD2 (5 bases). The CDR3 totals 16 residues. Germline V gene lookup returns CDR1 SGHKS and CDR2 YYEKEE (reference sequence). V lost 2 bases and J lost 2, with 17 bases in between.

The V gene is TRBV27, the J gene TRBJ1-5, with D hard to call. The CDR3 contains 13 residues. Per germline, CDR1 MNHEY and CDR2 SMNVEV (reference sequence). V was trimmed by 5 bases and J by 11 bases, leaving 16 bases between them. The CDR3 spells CASSPPPRSAQHF. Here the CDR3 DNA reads TGTGCCAGCAGTCCCCCACCGCGTAGTGCCCAGCATTTT.

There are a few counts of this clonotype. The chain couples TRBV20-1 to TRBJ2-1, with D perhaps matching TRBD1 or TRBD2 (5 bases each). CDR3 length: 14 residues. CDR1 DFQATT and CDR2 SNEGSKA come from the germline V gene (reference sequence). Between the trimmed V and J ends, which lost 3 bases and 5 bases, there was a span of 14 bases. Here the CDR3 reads CSARGVWGDNEQFF. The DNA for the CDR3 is TGCAGTGCTAGGGGGGTATGGGGAGACAATGAGCAGTTCTTC.

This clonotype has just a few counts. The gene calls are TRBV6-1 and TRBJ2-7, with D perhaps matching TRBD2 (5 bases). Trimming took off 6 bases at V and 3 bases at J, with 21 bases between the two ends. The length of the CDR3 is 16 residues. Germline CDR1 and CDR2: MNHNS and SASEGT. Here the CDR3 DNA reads TGTGCCAGCAGCAAATGGGTCGGGATAGCCGACTACGAGCAGTACTTC. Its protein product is CASSKWVGIADYEQYF.

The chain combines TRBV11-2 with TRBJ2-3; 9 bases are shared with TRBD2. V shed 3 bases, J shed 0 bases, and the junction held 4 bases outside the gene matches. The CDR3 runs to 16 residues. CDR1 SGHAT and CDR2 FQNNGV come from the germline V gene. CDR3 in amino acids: CASSFLAGSSTDTQYF. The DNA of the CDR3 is TGTGCCAGCAGCTTCCTAGCGGGATCCAGCACAGATACGCAGTATTTT.

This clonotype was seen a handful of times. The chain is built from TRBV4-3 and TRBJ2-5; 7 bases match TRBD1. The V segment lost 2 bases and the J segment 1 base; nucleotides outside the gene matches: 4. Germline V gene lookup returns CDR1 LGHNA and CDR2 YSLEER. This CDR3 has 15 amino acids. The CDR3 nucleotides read TGCGCCAGCAGCCAACCCGGACAGGCCCAAGAGACCCAGTACTTC. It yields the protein CASSQPGQAQETQYF.

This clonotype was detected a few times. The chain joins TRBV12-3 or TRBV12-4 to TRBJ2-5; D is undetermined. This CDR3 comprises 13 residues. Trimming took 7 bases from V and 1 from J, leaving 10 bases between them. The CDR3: CASMWWTQETQYF. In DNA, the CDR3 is TGTGCCAGCATGTGGTGGACCCAAGAGACCCAGTACTTC.

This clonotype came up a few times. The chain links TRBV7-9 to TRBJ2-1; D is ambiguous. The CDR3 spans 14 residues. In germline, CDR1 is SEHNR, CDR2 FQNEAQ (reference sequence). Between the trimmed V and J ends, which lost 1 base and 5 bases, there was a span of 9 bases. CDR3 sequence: CASSLGHPDNEQFF. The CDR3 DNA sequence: TGTGCCAGCAGCTTAGGACACCCAGACAATGAGCAGTTCTTC. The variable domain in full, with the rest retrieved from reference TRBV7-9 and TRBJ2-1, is DTGVSQNPRHKITKRGQNVTFRCDPISEHNRLYWYRQTLGQGPEFLTYFQNEAQLEKSRLLSDRFSAERPKGSFSTLEIQRTEQGDSAMYLCASSLGHPDNEQFFGPGTRLTVL.

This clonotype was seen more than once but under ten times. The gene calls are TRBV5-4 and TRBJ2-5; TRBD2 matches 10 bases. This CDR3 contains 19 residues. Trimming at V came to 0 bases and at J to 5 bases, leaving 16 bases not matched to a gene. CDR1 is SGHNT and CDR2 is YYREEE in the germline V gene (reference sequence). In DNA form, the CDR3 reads TGTGCCAGCAGCTTGGTCTGGCTAGCGGGAGAGGAGGACGGCGAGACCCAGTACTTC. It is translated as CASSLVWLAGEEDGETQYF.

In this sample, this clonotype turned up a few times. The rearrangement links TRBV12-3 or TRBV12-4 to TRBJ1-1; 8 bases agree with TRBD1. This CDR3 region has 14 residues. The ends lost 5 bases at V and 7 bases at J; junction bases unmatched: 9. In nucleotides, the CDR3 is TGTGCCAGCAGTCCAGGGACAGGAGGGGGTGAAGCTTTCTTT. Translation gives CASSPGTGGGEAFF.

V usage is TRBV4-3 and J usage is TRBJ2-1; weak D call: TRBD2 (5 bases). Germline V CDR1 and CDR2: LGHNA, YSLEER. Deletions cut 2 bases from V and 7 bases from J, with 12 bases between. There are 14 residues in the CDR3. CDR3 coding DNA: TGCGCCAGCAGCCAACGACCCCGCGGGAATGAGCAGTTCTTC. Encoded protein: CASSQRPRGNEQFF.

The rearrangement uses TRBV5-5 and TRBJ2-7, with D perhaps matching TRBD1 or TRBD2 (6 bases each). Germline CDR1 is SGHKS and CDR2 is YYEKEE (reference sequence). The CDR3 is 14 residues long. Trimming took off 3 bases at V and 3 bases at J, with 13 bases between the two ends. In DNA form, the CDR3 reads TGTGCCAGCAGCTGGGAGGCCAGGGGCTACGAGCAGTACTTC. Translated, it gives CASSWEARGYEQYF.

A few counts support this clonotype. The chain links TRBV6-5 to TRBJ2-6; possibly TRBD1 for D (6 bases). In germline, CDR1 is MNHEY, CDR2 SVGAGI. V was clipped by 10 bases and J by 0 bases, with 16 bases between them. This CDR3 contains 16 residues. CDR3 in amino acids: CATNRDMSSGANVLTF. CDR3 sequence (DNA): TGTGCCACCAACCGGGACATGAGCTCTGGGGCCAACGTCCTGACTTTC.

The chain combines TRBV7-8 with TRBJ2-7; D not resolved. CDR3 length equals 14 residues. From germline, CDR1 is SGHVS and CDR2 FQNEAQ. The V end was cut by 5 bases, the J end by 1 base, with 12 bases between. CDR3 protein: CASSPLDGSYEQYF. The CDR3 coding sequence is TGTGCCAGCAGCCCCCTGGACGGGTCCTACGAGCAGTACTTC.

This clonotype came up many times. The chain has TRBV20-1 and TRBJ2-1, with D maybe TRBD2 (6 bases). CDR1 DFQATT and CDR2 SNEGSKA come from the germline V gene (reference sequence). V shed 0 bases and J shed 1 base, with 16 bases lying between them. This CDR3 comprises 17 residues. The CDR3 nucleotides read TGCAGTGCTAGAGACTTACCCCGGGACTCGTCCTACAATGAGCAGTTCTTC. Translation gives CSARDLPRDSSYNEQFF.

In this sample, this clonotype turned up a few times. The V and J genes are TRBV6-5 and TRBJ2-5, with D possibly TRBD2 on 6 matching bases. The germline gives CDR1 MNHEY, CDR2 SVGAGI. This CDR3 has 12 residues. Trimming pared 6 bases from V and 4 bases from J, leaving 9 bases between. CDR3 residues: CASSRGSETQYF. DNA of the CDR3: TGTGCCAGCAGCCGGGGGTCAGAGACCCAGTACTTC.

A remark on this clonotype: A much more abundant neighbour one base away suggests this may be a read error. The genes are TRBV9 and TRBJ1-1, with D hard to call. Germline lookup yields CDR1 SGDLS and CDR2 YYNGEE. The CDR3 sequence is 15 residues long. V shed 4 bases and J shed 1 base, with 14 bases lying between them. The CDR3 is CASSPYSTTNTEAFF. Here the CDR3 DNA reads TGTGCCAGCAGCCCCTATTCAACGACGAACACTGAAGCTTTCTTT.

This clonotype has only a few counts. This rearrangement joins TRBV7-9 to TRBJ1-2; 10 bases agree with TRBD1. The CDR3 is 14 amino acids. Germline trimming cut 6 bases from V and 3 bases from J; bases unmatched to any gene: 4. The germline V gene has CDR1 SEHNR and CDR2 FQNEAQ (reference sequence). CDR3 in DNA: TGTGCCAGCAGAACCGGACAGGGGGACTATGGCTACACCTTC. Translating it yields CASRTGQGDYGYTF.

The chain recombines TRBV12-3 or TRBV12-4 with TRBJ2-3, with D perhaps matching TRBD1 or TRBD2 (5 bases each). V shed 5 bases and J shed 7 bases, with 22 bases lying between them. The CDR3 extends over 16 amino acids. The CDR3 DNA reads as TGTGCCAGCAGTCCCTACCCGGGACCCGGGAATCATACGCAGTATTTT. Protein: CASSPYPGPGNHTQYF.

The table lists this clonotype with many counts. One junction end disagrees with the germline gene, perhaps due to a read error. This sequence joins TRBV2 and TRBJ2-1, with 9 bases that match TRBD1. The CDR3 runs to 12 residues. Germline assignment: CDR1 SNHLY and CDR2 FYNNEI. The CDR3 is CASSGGQGIFLF. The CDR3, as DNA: TGTGCCAGCAGTGGGGGACAGGGTATCTTCCTTTTC.

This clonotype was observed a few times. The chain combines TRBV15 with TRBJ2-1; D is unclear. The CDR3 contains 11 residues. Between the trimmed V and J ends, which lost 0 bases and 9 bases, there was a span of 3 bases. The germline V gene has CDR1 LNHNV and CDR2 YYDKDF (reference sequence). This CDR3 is CATSREGEQFF. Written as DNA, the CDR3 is TGTGCCACCAGCAGAGAAGGTGAGCAGTTCTTC. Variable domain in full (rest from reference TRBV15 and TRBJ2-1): DAMVIQNPRYQVTQFGKPVTLSCSQTLNHNVMYWYQQKSSQAPKLLFHYYDKDFNNEADTPDNFQSRRPNTSFCFLDIRSPGLGDTAMYLCATSREGEQFFGPGTRLTVL.

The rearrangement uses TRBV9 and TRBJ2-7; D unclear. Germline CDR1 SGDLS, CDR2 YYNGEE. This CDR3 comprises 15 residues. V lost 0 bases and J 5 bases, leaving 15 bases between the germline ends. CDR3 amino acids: CASSVDWASPNEQYF. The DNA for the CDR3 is TGTGCCAGCAGCGTAGACTGGGCCAGCCCCAACGAGCAGTACTTC.

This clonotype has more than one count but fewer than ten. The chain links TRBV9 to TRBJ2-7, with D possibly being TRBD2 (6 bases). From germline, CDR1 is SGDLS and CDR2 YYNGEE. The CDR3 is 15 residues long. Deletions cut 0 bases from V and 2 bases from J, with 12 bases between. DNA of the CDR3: TGTGCCAGCAGCGTAGGTGTTAGCGGTACCTACGAGCAGTACTTC. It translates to CASSVGVSGTYEQYF.

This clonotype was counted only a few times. CDR3 sequence: CASSKTTGLYEQYF. The CDR3 DNA follows: TGTGCCAGCAGCAAGACGACAGGTCTCTACGAGCAGTACTTC. This chain joins TRBV7-9 and TRBJ2-7, with D tentatively TRBD1 (6 bases). The ends were cut back, 5 bases at V and 3 bases at J, with 14 bases in the middle. Germline values: CDR1 SEHNR, CDR2 FQNEAQ (reference sequence). The CDR3 extends over 14 amino acids.

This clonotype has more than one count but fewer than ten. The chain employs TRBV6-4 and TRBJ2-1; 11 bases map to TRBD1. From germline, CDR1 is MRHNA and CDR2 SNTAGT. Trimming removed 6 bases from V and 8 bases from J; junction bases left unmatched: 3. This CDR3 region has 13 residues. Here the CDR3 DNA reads TGTGCCAGCAGCAGGACAGGGGGCGATGAGCAGTTCTTC. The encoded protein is CASSRTGGDEQFF.

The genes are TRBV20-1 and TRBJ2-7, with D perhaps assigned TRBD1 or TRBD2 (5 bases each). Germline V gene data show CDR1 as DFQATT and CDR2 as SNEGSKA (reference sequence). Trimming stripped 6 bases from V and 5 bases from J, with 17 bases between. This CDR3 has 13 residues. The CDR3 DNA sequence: TGCAGTGCCGCCCTTCTAGGGGACGACGAGCAGTACTTC. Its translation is CSAALLGDDEQYF.